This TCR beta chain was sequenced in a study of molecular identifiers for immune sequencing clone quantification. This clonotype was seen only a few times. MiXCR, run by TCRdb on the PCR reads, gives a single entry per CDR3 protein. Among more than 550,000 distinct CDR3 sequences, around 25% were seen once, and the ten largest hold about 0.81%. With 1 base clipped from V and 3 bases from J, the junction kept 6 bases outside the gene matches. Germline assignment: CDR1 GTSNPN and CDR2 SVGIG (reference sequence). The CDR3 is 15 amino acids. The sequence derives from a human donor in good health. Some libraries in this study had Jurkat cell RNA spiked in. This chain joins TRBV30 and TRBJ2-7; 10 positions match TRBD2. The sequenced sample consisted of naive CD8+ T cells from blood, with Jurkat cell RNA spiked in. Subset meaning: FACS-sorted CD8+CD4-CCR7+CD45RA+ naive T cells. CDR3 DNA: TGTGCCTGGAGTGACTTGGGACTAGCGAGCTACGAGCAGTACTTC. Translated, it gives CAWSDLGLASYEQYF. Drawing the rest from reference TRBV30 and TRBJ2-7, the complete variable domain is SQTIHQWPATLVQPVGSPLSLECTVEGTSNPNLYWYRQAAGRGLQLLFYSVGIGQISSEVPQNLSASRPQDRQFILSSKKLLLSDSGFYLCAWSDLGLASYEQYFGPGTRLTVT.